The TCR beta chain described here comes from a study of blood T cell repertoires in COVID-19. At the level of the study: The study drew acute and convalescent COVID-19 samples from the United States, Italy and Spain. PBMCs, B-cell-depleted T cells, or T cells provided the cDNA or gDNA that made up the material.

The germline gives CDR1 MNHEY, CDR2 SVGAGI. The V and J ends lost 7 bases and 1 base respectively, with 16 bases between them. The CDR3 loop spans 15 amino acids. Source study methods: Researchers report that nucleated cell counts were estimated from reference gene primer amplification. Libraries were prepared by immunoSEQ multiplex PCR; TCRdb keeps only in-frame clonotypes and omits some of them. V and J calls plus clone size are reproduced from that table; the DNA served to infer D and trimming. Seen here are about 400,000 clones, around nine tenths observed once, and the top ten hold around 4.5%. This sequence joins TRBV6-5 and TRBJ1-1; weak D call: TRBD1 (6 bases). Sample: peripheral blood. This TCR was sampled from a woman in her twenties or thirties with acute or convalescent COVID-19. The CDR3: CASTITGGRNTEAFF. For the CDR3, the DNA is TGTGCCAGCACCATAACGGGGGGGCGGAACACTGAAGCTTTCTTT.